This entry describes one T cell receptor (beta chain). Its antigen is not identified. V lost 2 bases and J 5 bases, leaving 16 bases between the germline ends. From germline, CDR1 is SGHAT and CDR2 FQDESV (reference sequence). The CDR3 is 15 amino acids. This sample is part of a study of cytomegalovirus exposure and HLA in healthy donors. Turning to the study itself: Assignment to the Caucasian-associated ancestry cluster applied to around 76% of the approximately 400 genotyped donors.

Overall study findings and caveats: A list of about 180 TCR beta chains associated with cytomegalovirus was given.

The PCR ran on 60 Vbeta and 13 Jbeta primers. Using immunoSEQ multiplex PCR, the repertoire was profiled, and TCRdb retains in-frame clones only, with some absent. The sample has approximately 100,000 clones, 65% to 75% seen once. The J gene is TRBJ2-7, the V gene TRBV11-1, with TRBD1 as a possible D gene (6 bases). This sequence was found in a woman between 40 and 50 years old in good health and CMV-seronegative. The material sequenced was PBMCs. Here the CDR3 DNA reads TGTGCCAGCAGCTTATCGGGGCAGGGGATCCACGAGCAGTACTTC. Its translation: CASSLSGQGIHEQYF.